This T cell receptor beta chain comes out of a study of vaccination effects on CD4 cells after COVID-19. Study-level information: Subjects were given two BNT162b2 or mRNA-1273 vaccine doses.

Whole-study results and caveats: The study, lacking early post-infection timepoints, had few convalescent patients. Marked clonal contraction was seen in infection- and vaccine-induced clones late after vaccination.

Of note for this clone: The antigen remains undetermined.

The germline CDR1 and CDR2 sequences are SGDLS and YYNGEE. The CDR3 is made up of 14 amino acids. V was trimmed by 4 bases and J by 8 bases, leaving 16 bases between them. Using viral peptide pools, the ViraFEST assay grew out antigen-specific CD4+ T cells prior to sequencing. CD4+ T cells were isolated after around ten days of culture. Testing of the vaccine recipients showed negative nucleocapsid antibodies and no prior SARS-CoV-2 infection. The protocol was immunoSEQ multiplex PCR, while the TCRdb copy is restricted to in-frame clones and leaves out a portion. The data hold fewer than 85,000 clones, with about 78% observed a single time.

V is TRBV9 and J is TRBJ2-1; TRBD2 is a possible D gene (5 bases). Sequencing was performed on CD4+ T cells from PBMCs cultured with SARS-CoV-2 spike peptides, taken before COVID-19 vaccination. The TCR comes from a human donor who received a COVID-19 vaccine. As DNA, the CDR3 is TGTGCCAGCAGCCTCCTTCTAGCCTCCCATGAGCAGTTCTTC. This sequence encodes CASSLLLASHEQFF.